Below, 8 T cell receptor beta chains from the same sample are listed, as sequenced in a study of CD8+CD57+ T cells in acquired aplastic anemia listed by TCRdb under 2018. Patients chosen for sequencing had shown expansion of CD8+CD57+ cells by flow cytometry. Sequencer: Illumina HiSeq 2000. Profiling of TCR beta VDJ combinations and CDR3 sequences used genomic DNA as the template. Starting from the raw public reads, TCRdb applied fastp trimming at Q25, assembled clones with MiXCR and retained in-frame beta chains. For every CDR3 protein sequence, its rows merge into one entry that carries the most common genes and DNA. This sample lists around 130,000 distinct CDR3 sequences; under 60% were detected once. The ten largest clonotypes hold about 29% of the sample. The sequenced sample was sorted CD4+, CD8+, or CD8+CD57+ T cells (not recorded which) from PBMCs. The receptors derive from a human donor with aplastic anemia.

This clonotype was seen only once. This chain connects TRBV2 to TRBJ2-7, with TRBD2 matching over 13 bases. V shed 8 bases, J shed 2 bases, and the junction held 0 bases outside the gene matches. Germline-derived CDR1 and CDR2 are SNHLY and FYNNEI. The CDR3 is made up of 13 amino acids. The CDR3, as DNA: TGTGCCAGCGGACTAGCGGGGGCCTACGAGCAGTACTTC. Translating it yields CASGLAGAYEQYF.

The CDR3 region is CASSSRNWETQYF. CDR3 DNA: TGTGCCAGCAGCTCAAGAAACTGGGAGACCCAGTACTTC. V and J are TRBV7-6 and TRBJ2-5, with no clear D. Between the trimmed V and J ends, which lost 4 bases and 5 bases, there was a span of 11 bases. The CDR3 loop spans 13 amino acids. Germline V gene lookup returns CDR1 SGHVS and CDR2 FNYEAQ.

The chain joins TRBV12-3 or TRBV12-4 to TRBJ1-2; perhaps TRBD1 as D (6 bases). Deletions cut 3 bases from V and 3 bases from J, with 8 bases between. The CDR3 has 13 residues. The CDR3 is CASSFRQDYGYTF. The CDR3 bases are TGTGCCAGCAGTTTCAGACAGGACTATGGCTACACCTTC.

The V call is TRBV11-1, the J call TRBJ2-6; TRBD1 aligns across 9 bases. Germline lookup yields CDR1 SGHAT and CDR2 FQDESV (reference sequence). This CDR3 comprises 17 residues. Unmatched junction bases numbered 6, after V lost 5 bases and J lost 1 base. This chain's CDR3 is CASSAGTGPSGANVLTF. DNA for the CDR3: TGTGCCAGCAGCGCCGGGACAGGGCCTTCTGGGGCCAACGTCCTGACTTTC.

The genes are TRBV19 and TRBJ1-1; 7 nucleotides align to TRBD1. Germline lookup yields CDR1 LNHDA and CDR2 SQIVND (reference sequence). V shed 7 bases and J 7 bases; nucleotides not matched to a gene: 9. This CDR3 is 13 amino acids long. The CDR3 sequence: CASTTGQNVEAFF. CDR3 DNA: TGTGCCAGTACCACGGGACAGAACGTTGAAGCTTTCTTT.

This clonotype was seen repeatedly, ten times or more. V gene TRBV27 combines with J gene TRBJ2-7; D could derive from TRBD1 or TRBD2 (5 bases each). Germline CDR1 MNHEY, CDR2 SMNVEV (reference sequence). This CDR3 contains 15 residues. The V and J ends lost 5 bases and 5 bases respectively, with 19 bases between them. The CDR3 sequence: CASSPYGTVGDEQYF. The CDR3 DNA follows: TGTGCCAGCAGTCCCTACGGGACGGTCGGAGACGAGCAGTACTTC.

The chain joins TRBV7-6 to TRBJ2-3, with TRBD2 as a possible D gene (6 bases). The V end was cut by 4 bases, the J end by 4 bases, with 9 bases between. Germline CDR1 SGHVS, CDR2 FNYEAQ. The CDR3 loop spans 13 amino acids. The CDR3 protein is CASSSDYSDTQYF. The CDR3 region has the DNA TGTGCCAGCAGCTCGGACTATTCAGATACGCAGTATTTT.

This clonotype was observed at least ten times. This sequence joins TRBV7-9 and TRBJ2-5; 8 nucleotides match TRBD1. The CDR3 covers 14 residues. With 5 bases clipped from V and 4 bases from J, the junction kept 6 bases outside the gene matches. Germline CDR1 SEHNR, CDR2 FQNEAQ (reference sequence). The CDR3 DNA sequence: TGTGCCAGCAGCAAGACAGGGGAGGCAGAGACCCAGTACTTC. Translated: CASSKTGEAETQYF.